The clone carrying this TCR beta chain has just a few counts. Its target is unknown. These data belong to a study of blood T cells in healthy people across ages. It was with a sample-barcoded 5' primer and a J-beta primer mix that a second PCR of roughly 6 to 12 cycles was run. The authors tagged each cDNA molecule using a template-switch adaptor with 12 random nucleotides. Each CDR3 protein gets one entry after TCRdb re-called the 5' RACE reads with MiXCR. Here the sample spans around 1,600,000 distinct CDR3 sequences, 35% to 45% being singletons. Per-sample yields of isolated PBMCs were at least 6.5 million. Trimming left V 4 bases short and J 0 bases short, with 7 bases between. The CDR3 loop spans 14 amino acids. Looked up from germline, CDR1 is LNHDA and CDR2 is SQIVND (reference sequence). Study-wide results and caveats: Diversity figures based on one million T cells were deemed too low. When set beside aged donors, long-lived donors presented more naive CD4+ cells and higher diversity.

This chain connects TRBV19 to TRBJ2-1; D is undetermined. The material sequenced was blood. This TCR was sampled from a woman between 18 and 29 years old in good health. The DNA of the CDR3 is TGTGCCAGTAGTAAAGGACCCTCCTACAATGAGCAGTTCTTC. It is translated as CASSKGPSYNEQFF.